These T cell receptor beta chains were read from a single sample in a study of beta chain features in type 1 diabetes. Assay: immunoSEQ multiplex PCR; the TCRdb copy retains only in-frame clones and omits some. The profile shows about 47,000 clones, about 48% of them singletons. Specimen: stem cell memory CD4+ T cells from blood. Receptors originate from a man aged 25-45 years with type 1 diabetes. Each CDR3 is given with its conserved first and last residue. Each record gives: J gene, V gene, clone size, D gene, CDR3 DNA, CDR3 protein. A D gene is named only where the DNA matches it firmly. A row's size may be missing; if present it is once, few, many or a size class.

j_gene: TRBJ2-5; v_gene: TRBV5-1; abundance: .; d_gene: TRBD1; CDR3nt: TGCGCCAGCAGCTTGGCCGGACAGGCAGGGCAAGAGACCCAGTACTTC; CDR3aa: CASSLAGQAGQETQYF
j_gene: TRBJ1-2; v_gene: TRBV30; abundance: .; d_gene: .; CDR3nt: TGTGCCAAAGAGAAACAGGGTCGCGACTATGGCTACACCTTC; CDR3aa: CAKEKQGRDYGYTF
j_gene: TRBJ2-5; v_gene: TRBV9; abundance: few; d_gene: TRBD2; CDR3nt: TGTGCCAGCAGCGGATTTAGCGGGCCTCAAGAGACCCAGTACTTC; CDR3aa: CASSGFSGPQETQYF
j_gene: TRBJ1-1; v_gene: TRBV7-9; abundance: few; d_gene: .; CDR3nt: TGTGCCAGCAGCTCAAGCGGTTTCGCTGAAGCTTTCTTT; CDR3aa: CASSSSGFAEAFF
j_gene: TRBJ2-1; v_gene: TRBV5-6; abundance: .; d_gene: TRBD1; CDR3nt: TGTGCCAGCAGCTTGTGGGACAGGTACAATGAGCAGTTCTTC; CDR3aa: CASSLWDRYNEQFF
j_gene: TRBJ2-1; v_gene: TRBV9; abundance: few; d_gene: TRBD2; CDR3nt: TGTGCCAGCAGCGTTCGACTAGCGGCATACAATGAGCAGTTCTTC; CDR3aa: CASSVRLAAYNEQFF
j_gene: TRBJ2-7; v_gene: TRBV6-5; abundance: .; d_gene: .; CDR3nt: TGTGCCAGCAGTGGTAGACAGCCCTACGAGCAGTACTTC; CDR3aa: CASSGRQPYEQYF
j_gene: TRBJ2-2; v_gene: TRBV5-1; abundance: few; d_gene: .; CDR3nt: TGCGCCAGCAGCTTGGCCCTCACCGGGGAGCTGTTTTTT; CDR3aa: CASSLALTGELFF
j_gene: TRBJ2-3; v_gene: TRBV29-1; abundance: few; d_gene: .; CDR3nt: TGCAGCGTTGTTGGTCAGGGCCGCACAGATACGCAGTATTTT; CDR3aa: CSVVGQGRTDTQYF
j_gene: TRBJ1-4; v_gene: TRBV7-9; abundance: .; d_gene: TRBD1; CDR3nt: TGTGCCAGCAGCCGAGCACCGGAGGGGGCAAATGAAAAACTGTTTTTT; CDR3aa: CASSRAPEGANEKLFF